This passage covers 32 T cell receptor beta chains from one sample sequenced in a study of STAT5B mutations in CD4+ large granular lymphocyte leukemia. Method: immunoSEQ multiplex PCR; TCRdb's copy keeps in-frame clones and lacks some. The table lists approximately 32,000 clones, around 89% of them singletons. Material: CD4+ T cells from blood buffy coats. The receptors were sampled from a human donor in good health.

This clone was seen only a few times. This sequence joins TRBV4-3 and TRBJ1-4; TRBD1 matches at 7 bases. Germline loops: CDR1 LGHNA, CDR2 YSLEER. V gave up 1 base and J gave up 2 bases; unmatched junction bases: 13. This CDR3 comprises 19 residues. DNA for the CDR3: TGCGCCAGCAGCCAAGGGGACAGTTTTCTTGGCGTTACTAATGAAAAACTGTTTTTT. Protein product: CASSQGDSFLGVTNEKLFF.

The CDR3 loop is CASSRGGAIGALHF. As DNA, the CDR3 is TGTGCCAGCAGTCGTGGTGGAGCGATAGGGGCCCTCCACTTT. V and J are TRBV5-5 and TRBJ1-6, with D perhaps TRBD1 (5 bases). V dropped 5 bases and J dropped 14 bases, with 20 bases sitting between them. The CDR3 extends over 14 amino acids. Germline V gene lookup returns CDR1 SGHKS and CDR2 YYEKEE (reference sequence).

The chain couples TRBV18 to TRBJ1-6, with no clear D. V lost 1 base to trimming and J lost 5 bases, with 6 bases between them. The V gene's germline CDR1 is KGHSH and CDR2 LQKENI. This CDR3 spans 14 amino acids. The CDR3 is CASSPQKNNSPLHF. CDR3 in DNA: TGTGCCAGCTCACCACAGAAGAATAATTCACCCCTCCACTTT.

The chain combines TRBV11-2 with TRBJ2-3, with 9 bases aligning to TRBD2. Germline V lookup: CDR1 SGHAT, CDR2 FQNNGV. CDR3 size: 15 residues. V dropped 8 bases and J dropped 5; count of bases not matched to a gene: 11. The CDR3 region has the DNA TGTGCCAGCGGCGAGGGGGCTAGCGGGATAGATACGCAGTATTTT. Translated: CASGEGASGIDTQYF. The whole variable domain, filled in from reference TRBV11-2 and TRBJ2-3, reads EAGVAQSPRYKIIEKRQSVAFWCNPISGHATLYWYQQILGQGPKLLIQFQNNGVVDDSQLPKDRFSAERLKGVDSTLKIQPAKLEDSAVYLCASGEGASGIDTQYFGPGTRLTVL.

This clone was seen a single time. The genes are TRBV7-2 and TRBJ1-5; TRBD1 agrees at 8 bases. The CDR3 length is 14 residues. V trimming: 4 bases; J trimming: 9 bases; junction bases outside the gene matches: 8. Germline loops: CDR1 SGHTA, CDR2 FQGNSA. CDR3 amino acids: CASSYQGAPGPQHF. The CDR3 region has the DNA TGTGCCAGCAGCTACCAGGGGGCGCCGGGGCCCCAGCATTTT.

In DNA form, the CDR3 reads TGTGCCAGCAGAGCATCAAAAAATGAAAAACTGTTTTTT. It is translated as CASRASKNEKLFF. The chain links TRBV11-3 to TRBJ1-4; D remains ambiguous. There are 13 residues in the CDR3. CDR1 is SGHNT, CDR2 YENEEA, per germline. With 6 bases removed from V and 5 bases from J, the gap between germline ends came to 10 bases.

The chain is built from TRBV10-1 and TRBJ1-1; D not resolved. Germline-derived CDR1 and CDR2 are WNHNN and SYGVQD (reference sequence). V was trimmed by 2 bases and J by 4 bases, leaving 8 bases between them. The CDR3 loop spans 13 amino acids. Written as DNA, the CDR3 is TGCGCCAGCAGTGAGAGCGTCCCCACTGAAGCTTTCTTT. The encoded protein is CASSESVPTEAFF.

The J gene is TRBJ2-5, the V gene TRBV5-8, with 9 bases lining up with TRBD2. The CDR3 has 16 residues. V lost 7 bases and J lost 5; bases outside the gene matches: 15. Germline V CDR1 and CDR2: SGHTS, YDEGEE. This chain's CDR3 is CASGLRAGGFGETQYF. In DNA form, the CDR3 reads TGTGCCAGCGGACTCAGAGCGGGAGGATTTGGGGAGACCCAGTACTTC. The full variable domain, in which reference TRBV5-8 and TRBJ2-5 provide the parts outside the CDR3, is EAGVTQSPTHLIKTRGQQATLRCSPISGHTSVYWYQQALGLGLQFLLWYDEGEERNRGNFPPRFSGRQFPNYSSELNVNALELEDSALYLCASGLRAGGFGETQYFGPGTRLLVL.

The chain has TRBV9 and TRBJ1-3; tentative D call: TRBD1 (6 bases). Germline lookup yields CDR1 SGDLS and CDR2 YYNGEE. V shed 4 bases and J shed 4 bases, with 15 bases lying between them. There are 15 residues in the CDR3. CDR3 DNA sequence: TGTGCCAGCAGCCAGTCCGGACAGTACGGAAACACCATATATTTT. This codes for CASSQSGQYGNTIYF.

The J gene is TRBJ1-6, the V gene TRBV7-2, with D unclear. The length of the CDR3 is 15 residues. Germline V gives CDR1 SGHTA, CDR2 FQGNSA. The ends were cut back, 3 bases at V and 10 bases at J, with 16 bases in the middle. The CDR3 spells CASSLLIPPSSPLHF. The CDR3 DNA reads TGTGCCAGCAGCTTGCTAATCCCCCCGTCGTCACCCCTCCACTTT.

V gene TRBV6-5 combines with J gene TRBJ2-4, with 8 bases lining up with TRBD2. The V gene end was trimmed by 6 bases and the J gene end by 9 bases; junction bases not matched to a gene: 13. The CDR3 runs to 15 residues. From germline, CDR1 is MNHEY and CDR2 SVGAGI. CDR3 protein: CASSFLSGRSIIQYF. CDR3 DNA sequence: TGTGCCAGCAGCTTCCTCAGCGGGAGAAGTATCATTCAGTACTTC.

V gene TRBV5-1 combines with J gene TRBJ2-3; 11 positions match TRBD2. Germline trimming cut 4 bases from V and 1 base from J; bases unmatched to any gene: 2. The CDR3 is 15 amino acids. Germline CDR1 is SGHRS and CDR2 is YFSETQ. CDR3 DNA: TGCGCCAGCAGCCCGGGACTAGCGGGCACAGATACGCAGTATTTT. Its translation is CASSPGLAGTDTQYF.

The CDR3 spells CASSPGETSEQFF. In nucleotides, the CDR3 is TGTGCCAGCAGCCCGGGCGAAACCAGTGAGCAGTTCTTC. The genes are TRBV7-3 and TRBJ2-1; D is undetermined. The V end lost 5 bases, the J end lost 9 bases, and 14 bases lay between the germline ends. This CDR3 has 13 amino acids. The germline V gene has CDR1 SGHTA and CDR2 FQGTGA.

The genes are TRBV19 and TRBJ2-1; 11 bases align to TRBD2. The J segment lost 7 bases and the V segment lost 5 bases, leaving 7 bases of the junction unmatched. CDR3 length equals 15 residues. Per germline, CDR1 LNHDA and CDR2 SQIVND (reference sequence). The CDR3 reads CASSLLAGVSNEQFF. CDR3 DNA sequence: TGTGCCAGTAGTTTACTAGCGGGAGTGTCTAATGAGCAGTTCTTC.

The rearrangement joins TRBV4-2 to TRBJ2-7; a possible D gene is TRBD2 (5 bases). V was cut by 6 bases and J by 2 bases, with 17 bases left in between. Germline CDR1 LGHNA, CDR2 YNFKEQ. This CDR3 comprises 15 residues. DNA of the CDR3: TGTGCCAGCAGAGTTTTGGCGGGTTCCACCTACGAGCAGTACTTC. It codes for CASRVLAGSTYEQYF.

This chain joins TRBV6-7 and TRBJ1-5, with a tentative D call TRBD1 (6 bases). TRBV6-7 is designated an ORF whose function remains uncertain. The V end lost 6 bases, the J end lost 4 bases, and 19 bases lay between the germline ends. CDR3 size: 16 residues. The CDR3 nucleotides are TGTGCCAGCAGGAAAACTCCGGGACAACTTAATCAGCCCCAGCATTTT. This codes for CASRKTPGQLNQPQHF.

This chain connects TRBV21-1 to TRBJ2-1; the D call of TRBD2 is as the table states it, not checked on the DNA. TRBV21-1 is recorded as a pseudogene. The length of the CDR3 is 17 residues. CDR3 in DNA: TGTGCCAGCAGCCCCGCGGCTAGCGGACCCTCCTACAATGAGCAGTTCTTC. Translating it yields CASSPAASGPSYNEQFF.

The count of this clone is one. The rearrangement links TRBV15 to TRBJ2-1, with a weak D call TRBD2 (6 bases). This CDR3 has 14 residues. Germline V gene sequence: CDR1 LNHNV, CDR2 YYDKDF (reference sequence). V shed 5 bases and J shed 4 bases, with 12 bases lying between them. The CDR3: CATSRQGLYNEQFF. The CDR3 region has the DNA TGTGCCACCAGCCGTCAGGGACTTTACAATGAGCAGTTCTTC.

The chain's CDR3 is CASSWGGMNTEAFF. The CDR3 DNA follows: TGTGCCAGCAGTTGGGGGGGGATGAACACTGAAGCTTTCTTT. V is TRBV27 and J is TRBJ1-1; D possibly corresponds to TRBD1 (5 bases). The germline gives CDR1 MNHEY, CDR2 SMNVEV (reference sequence). CDR3 length equals 14 residues. V was pared by 4 bases and J by 0 bases, with 9 bases between.

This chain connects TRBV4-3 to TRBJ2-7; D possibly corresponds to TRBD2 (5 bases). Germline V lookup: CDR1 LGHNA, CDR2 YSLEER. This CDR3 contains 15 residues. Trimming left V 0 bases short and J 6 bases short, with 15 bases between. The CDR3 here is CASSQDGTWAGEQYF. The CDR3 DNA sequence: TGCGCCAGCAGCCAAGACGGAACGTGGGCGGGCGAGCAGTACTTC.

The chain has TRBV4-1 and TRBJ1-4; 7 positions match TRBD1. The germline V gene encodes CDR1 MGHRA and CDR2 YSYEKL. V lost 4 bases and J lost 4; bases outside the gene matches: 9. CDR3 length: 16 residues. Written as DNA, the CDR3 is TGCGCCAGCAGCCTTCAGGGCGCAGGGGGTAATGAAAAACTGTTTTTT. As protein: CASSLQGAGGNEKLFF.

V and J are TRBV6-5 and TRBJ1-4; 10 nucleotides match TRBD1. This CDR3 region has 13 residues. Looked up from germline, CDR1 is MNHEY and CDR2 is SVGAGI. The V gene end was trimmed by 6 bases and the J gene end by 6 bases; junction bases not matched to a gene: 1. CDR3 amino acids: CASRGTGDEKLFF. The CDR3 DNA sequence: TGTGCCAGCAGGGGGACAGGGGATGAAAAACTGTTTTTT.

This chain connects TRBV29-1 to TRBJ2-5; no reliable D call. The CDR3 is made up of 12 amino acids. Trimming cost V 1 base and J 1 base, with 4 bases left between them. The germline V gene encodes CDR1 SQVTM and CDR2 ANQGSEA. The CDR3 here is CSVEAIQETQYF. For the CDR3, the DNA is TGCAGCGTTGAAGCAATCCAAGAGACCCAGTACTTC.

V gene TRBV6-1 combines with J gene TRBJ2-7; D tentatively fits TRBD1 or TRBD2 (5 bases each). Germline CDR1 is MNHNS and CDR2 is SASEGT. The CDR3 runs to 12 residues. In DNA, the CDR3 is TGTACCCCCCAGAGGGCTGGGGGCGAGCAGTACTTC. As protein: CTPQRAGGEQYF.

The chain's CDR3 is CASSGPHEQFF. In DNA, the CDR3 is TGTGCCAGCAGCGGGCCTCATGAGCAGTTCTTC. This chain uses TRBV9 with TRBJ2-1; D not certain. V was pared by 3 bases and J by 8 bases, with 6 bases between. This CDR3 has 11 amino acids. Germline CDR1 SGDLS, CDR2 YYNGEE.

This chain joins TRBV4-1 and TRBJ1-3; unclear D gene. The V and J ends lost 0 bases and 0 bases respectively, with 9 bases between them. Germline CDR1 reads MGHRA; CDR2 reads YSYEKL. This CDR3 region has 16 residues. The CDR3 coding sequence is TGCGCCAGCAGCCAAGATCCCCCCAACTCTGGAAACACCATATATTTT. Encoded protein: CASSQDPPNSGNTIYF.

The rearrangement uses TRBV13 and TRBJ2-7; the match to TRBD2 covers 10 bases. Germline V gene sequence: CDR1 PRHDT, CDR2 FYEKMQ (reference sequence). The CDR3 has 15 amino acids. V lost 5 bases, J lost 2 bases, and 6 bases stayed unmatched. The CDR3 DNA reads TGTGCCAGCAGCCTTGGACTAGCGGACCCCTACGAGCAGTACTTC. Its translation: CASSLGLADPYEQYF.

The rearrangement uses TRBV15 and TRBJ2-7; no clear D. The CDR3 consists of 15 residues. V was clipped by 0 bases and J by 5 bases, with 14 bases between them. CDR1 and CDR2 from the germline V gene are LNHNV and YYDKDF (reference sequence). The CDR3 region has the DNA TGTGCCACCAGCAGAGATGTTAGTGCAGCCCACGAGCAGTACTTC. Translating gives CATSRDVSAAHEQYF.

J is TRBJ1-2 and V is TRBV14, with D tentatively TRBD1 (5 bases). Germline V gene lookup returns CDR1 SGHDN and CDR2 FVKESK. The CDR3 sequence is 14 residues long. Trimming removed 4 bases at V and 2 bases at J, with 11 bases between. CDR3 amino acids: CASSPLEGNYGYTF. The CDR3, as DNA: TGTGCCAGCAGCCCGCTGGAGGGGAACTATGGCTACACCTTC.

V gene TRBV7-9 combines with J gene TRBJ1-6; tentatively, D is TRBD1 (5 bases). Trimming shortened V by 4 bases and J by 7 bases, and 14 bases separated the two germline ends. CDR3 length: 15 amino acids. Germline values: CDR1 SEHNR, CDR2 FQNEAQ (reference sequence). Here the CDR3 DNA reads TGTGCCAGCAGCTCCCACGGGGGGGTCAATTCACCCCTCCACTTT. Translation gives CASSSHGGVNSPLHF.

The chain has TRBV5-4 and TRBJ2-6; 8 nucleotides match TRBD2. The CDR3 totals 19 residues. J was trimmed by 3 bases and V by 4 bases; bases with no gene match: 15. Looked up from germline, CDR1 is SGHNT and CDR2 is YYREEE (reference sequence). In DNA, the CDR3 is TGTGCCAGCAGCGGCCCTACTAGGGTAGCGGGGTATGGGGCCAACGTCCTGACTTTC. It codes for CASSGPTRVAGYGANVLTF.

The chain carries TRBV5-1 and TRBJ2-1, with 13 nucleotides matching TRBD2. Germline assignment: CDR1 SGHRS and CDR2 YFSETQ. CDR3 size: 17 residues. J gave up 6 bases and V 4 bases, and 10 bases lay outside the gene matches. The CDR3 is CASSRGLAGRLVNEQFF. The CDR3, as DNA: TGCGCCAGCAGCCGGGGACTAGCGGGGAGGCTAGTCAATGAGCAGTTCTTC.